This T cell receptor beta chain was sequenced for a study of CD8+ T cells in alopecia areata. Study information: In an open-label trial, patients got 5 to 10 mg tofacitinib twice daily.

Sequencing used cDNA as its template, made by extracting RNA and reverse transcribing it. Produced via immunoSEQ multiplex PCR; TCRdb's table is partial and in-frame only. The data contain almost 250,000 clones, roughly two thirds of them seen just once; the ten biggest clones take up around 1.2%. Per the germline V gene, CDR1 is SGHNT and CDR2 is YYREEE (reference sequence). V dropped 2 bases and J dropped 2; count of bases not matched to a gene: 4. The CDR3 sequence is 17 residues long. The chain carries TRBV5-4 and TRBJ2-5, with 15 bases that match TRBD2. This clonotype was obtained from a human donor with alopecia areata. The specimen was CD4+ T cells sorted from blood, collected at week 0. CDR3 residues: CASSFGLAGGRQETQYF. The CDR3 coding sequence is TGTGCCAGCAGCTTTGGACTAGCGGGGGGGCGACAAGAGACCCAGTACTTC.